The rows below give T cell receptor beta chains drawn from one sample of a study of T cell responses to AZD1222 COVID-19 vaccine. TCRdb's table, derived via immunoSEQ multiplex PCR, lists solely in-frame clones and lacks some. The table has 70,000 to 90,000 clones, around 88% seen once. Material: peripheral blood, obtained on day 0 of AZD1222 vaccination. The receptors were sampled from an adult in good health. Both conserved end residues are part of each CDR3.

cdr3_aa,j_call,v_call
CARIPGCWREKLFF,TRBJ1-4,TRBV7-6
CASSSQGSRGNTIYF,TRBJ1-3,TRBV2
CASRQHMEDYGYTF,TRBJ1-2,TRBV19
CSASEGAGDNNEQFF,TRBJ2-1,TRBV20-1
CASSSGQGGGNQPQHF,TRBJ1-5,TRBV7-6
CASSEATVPTNQPQHF,TRBJ1-5,TRBV6-1
CASTKDRGRGGEAFF,TRBJ1-1,TRBV19
CSVDSSTDTQYF,TRBJ2-3,TRBV29-1
CAWNGSRNKTGNTIYF,TRBJ1-3,TRBV30
CASSEVGTGLNSPLHF,TRBJ1-6,TRBV2
CASSPGTPANEQFF,TRBJ2-1,TRBV7-8
CASRTDRSLREAFF,TRBJ1-1,TRBV19
CASSQSVGFDTEAFF,TRBJ1-1,TRBV16
CASSPINTRGGTDTQYF,TRBJ2-3,TRBV23-1
CASRPWLTTYEQYF,TRBJ2-7,TRBV6-5
CASSLAQTGNQPQHF,TRBJ1-5,TRBV7-8
CASSLTGADNSPLHF,TRBJ1-6,TRBV4-1
CASSPQLVGEQFF,TRBJ2-1,TRBV9
CASSYGGGWTNTEAFF,TRBJ1-1,TRBV6-5
CASRPPQGTDTQYF,TRBJ2-3,TRBV19
CASRAPGGHSSSYEQYF,TRBJ2-7,TRBV5-1
CSVDSLRGAFQETQYF,TRBJ2-5,TRBV29-1
CATRGSYQGNTIYF,TRBJ1-3,TRBV6-5
CASSLGVGSTEAFF,TRBJ1-1,TRBV5-5
CASSLRTGGDQPQHF,TRBJ1-5,TRBV7-6
CASSVYGTGPTDTQYF,TRBJ2-3,TRBV2